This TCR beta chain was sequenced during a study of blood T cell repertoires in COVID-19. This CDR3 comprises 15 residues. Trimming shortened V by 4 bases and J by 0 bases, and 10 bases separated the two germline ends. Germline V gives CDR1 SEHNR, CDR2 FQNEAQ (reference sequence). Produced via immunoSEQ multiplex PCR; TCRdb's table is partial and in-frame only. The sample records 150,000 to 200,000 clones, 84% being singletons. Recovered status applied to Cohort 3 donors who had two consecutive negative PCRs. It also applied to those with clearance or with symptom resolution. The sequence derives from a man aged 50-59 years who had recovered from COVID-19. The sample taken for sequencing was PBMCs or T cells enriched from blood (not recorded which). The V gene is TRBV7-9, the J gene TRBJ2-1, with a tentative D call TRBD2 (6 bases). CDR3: CASSSRESSYNEQFF. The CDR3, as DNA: TGTGCCAGCAGCTCCCGGGAGAGCTCCTACAATGAGCAGTTCTTC. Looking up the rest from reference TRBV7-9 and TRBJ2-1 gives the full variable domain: DTGVSQNPRHKITKRGQNVTFRCDPISEHNRLYWYRQTLGQGPEFLTYFQNEAQLEKSRLLSDRFSAERPKGSFSTLEIQRTEQGDSAMYLCASSSRESSYNEQFFGPGTRLTVL.